This TCR beta chain appears in the sequencing data of a study of cytomegalovirus exposure and HLA in healthy donors. General study points: Some V segments (TRBV6-2 and TRBV6-3 among them) were excluded as indistinguishable. The majority of TCR sequences were rare, yet some public TCRs appeared in many donors. Within an earlier analysis, most TCR beta V segments proved productive either about 87% or about 30% of the time.

A multiplex PCR was run with 60 Vbeta primers and 13 Jbeta primers. In the source study's methods: As a later analysis found, there were 60 million to 90 million unique TCR beta chains, of which roughly 11 million were shared. Sequenced by immunoSEQ multiplex PCR; TCRdb stores in-frame clones only, minus some. V and J calls plus clone size are reproduced from that table; the DNA served to infer D and trimming. The repertoire holds 180,000 or so clones, with approximately 85% as singletons. The CDR3 covers 15 residues. V lost 3 bases to trimming and J lost 7 bases; unmatched junction nucleotides: 13. Germline V CDR1 and CDR2: GTSNPN, SVGIG (reference sequence). A note on this clone: The target antigen is unknown.

This receptor was taken from a man between 18 and 35 years old in good health and CMV-seropositive. The sequencing sample was made of PBMCs. V and J are TRBV30 and TRBJ2-5; 8 positions agree with TRBD2. The CDR3 DNA sequence: TGTGCCTGGAGCGGGACGGGGGGGCATTATGGGACCCAGTACTTC. Protein product: CAWSGTGGHYGTQYF. The whole variable domain, remainder taken from reference TRBV30 and TRBJ2-5, is SQTIHQWPATLVQPVGSPLSLECTVEGTSNPNLYWYRQAAGRGLQLLFYSVGIGQISSEVPQNLSASRPQDRQFILSSKKLLLSDSGFYLCAWSGTGGHYGTQYFGPGTRLLVL.